The following is a T cell receptor beta chain sequence with its context. Its matching antigen is unknown. This record belongs to a study of cytomegalovirus exposure and HLA in healthy donors. Whole-study findings and limits: CMV serostatus was the sole immune exposure information available. Analysis performed later found more than 15,000 TCR beta sequences associated with HLA alleles at 0.05 false discovery rate. TCR beta V- and J-gene trimming, according to a later analysis, was linked to a missense DCLRE1C variant.

Though probably carrying unrecorded immune exposures, donors were nominally healthy at sampling. Primers included in the PCR were 60 Vbeta and 13 Jbeta primers. Profiling relied on immunoSEQ multiplex PCR, and the TCRdb table lists in-frame clones only, not all of them. The sample lists around 120,000 clones; approximately 80% were seen once. Material for sequencing was PBMCs. The origin of this receptor is a boy aged 2 to 9 in good health and CMV-seronegative.

In nucleotides, the CDR3 is TGTGCCAGCAGTGAAGCCCCACAGGGATTTATCTATGGCTACACCTTC. This codes for CASSEAPQGFIYGYTF. The V gene is TRBV6-1, the J gene TRBJ1-2, with a weak D call TRBD1 (6 bases). This CDR3 is 16 amino acids long. Germline values: CDR1 MNHNS, CDR2 SASEGT. V shed 0 bases and J shed 4 bases, with 15 bases lying between them.